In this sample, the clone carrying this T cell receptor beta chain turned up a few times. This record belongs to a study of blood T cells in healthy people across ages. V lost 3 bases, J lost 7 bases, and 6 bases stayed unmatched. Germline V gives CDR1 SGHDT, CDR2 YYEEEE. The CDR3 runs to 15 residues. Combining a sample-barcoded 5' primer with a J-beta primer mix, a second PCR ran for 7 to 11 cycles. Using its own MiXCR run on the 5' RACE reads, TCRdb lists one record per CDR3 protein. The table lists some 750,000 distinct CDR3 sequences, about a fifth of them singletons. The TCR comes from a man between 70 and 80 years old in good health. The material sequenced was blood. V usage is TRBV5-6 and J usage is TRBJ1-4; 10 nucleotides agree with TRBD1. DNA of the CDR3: TGTGCCAGCAGCTCGCCGACAGGGGGCTTTGAAAAACTGTTTTTT. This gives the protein CASSSPTGGFEKLFF.